This T cell receptor (beta chain) was obtained from a study of metastatic and nonmetastatic thyroid tumors (TCRdb year 2020). Broadly, across the study: Repertoires were compared across peripheral blood and tumor or nodule tissue samples from malignant and benign thyroid patients. Overall study results and their limits: TCR beta diversity was reported as significantly higher in malignant tumors than in benign nodules, in both blood and tumor samples.

Libraries were constructed by PCR. The data were produced on an Illumina HiSeq 4000. High-throughput sequencing was used to profile the TCR beta-chain CDR3 region of every patient. Concerning the study's data processing: The researchers built a classifier to tell apart papillary thyroid cancer patients with distant metastasis, based on CDR3 differences among clinicopathological groups. Repertoire diversity was assessed with the Shannon index, and tumor-blood repertoire similarity with the Morisita-Horn index. TCRdb reran the public reads through fastp at Q25 and MiXCR, keeping productive beta chains. TCRdb's processing, not the authors', yielded these V and J calls. This sample holds 15,000 to 20,000 clones; approximately 25% were observed only once. Roughly 14% of the sample rests with the top ten. Counted from cysteine to phenylalanine, this CDR3 has 16 amino acids. Solely the CDR3 DNA is kept, with 48 bases framed from the first base. The germline ends are 10 bases apart after V is trimmed by 1 base and J by 0 bases. The CDR1 and CDR2 encoded by the germline V gene are SGHAT and FQNNGV.

As for this clone: The antigen this receptor binds is unknown. Within one base of it there is no much larger clone, and no base qualities were kept.

No patient had received any treatment before thyroid surgery. Using T-cell receptor beta sequencing, the study looked back at clinical samples from patients collected from the early 2010s to the late 2010s. This TCR was recovered from a female donor with papillary thyroid cancer or a benign thyroid nodule (not recorded which). Some clones in this sample may be carry-over from other donors' samples. The chain couples TRBV11-2 to TRBJ1-3; the D gene remains uncertain. Sequencing was carried out using adjacent normal tissue. The CDR3 in this case is CASSLGGPSSGNTIYF. DNA sequence: TGTGCCAGCAGCTTAGGAGGGCCCTCCTCTGGAAACACCATATATTTT.